Below are 29 T cell receptor beta chains sequenced from a single sample in a study of T cells in Graves' hyperthyroidism and ophthalmopathy (dated by TCRdb to 2018 to 2020). The method was multiplex PCR. The listed sequencing device is Illumina HiSeq 2000. TCR beta CDR3 regions were amplified from RNA transcripts. A first-round RT-PCR of the TCR CDR3 used the HTBI primer set with the Qiagen OneStep RT-PCR kit. TCRdb reran the public reads through fastp at Q25 and MiXCR, keeping productive beta chains. Here each entry gathers all rows of one CDR3 protein and keeps the most common genes and DNA. Here the sample has 390,000 or so distinct CDR3 sequences; under 15% occur a single time. Jointly, the top ten make up over 10% of the sample. The sample comprised blood. The receptors stem from a man between 18 and 29 years old with Graves' ophthalmopathy.

This clonotype was found many times. This chain connects TRBV12-3 or TRBV12-4 to TRBJ2-5; D is unresolved. This CDR3 spans 12 amino acids. Trimming left V 3 bases short and J 3 bases short, with 5 bases between. The CDR3 protein is CASSFFKETQYF. CDR3 nucleotide sequence: TGTGCCAGCAGTTTTTTTAAAGAGACCCAGTACTTC.

This sequence joins TRBV7-9 and TRBJ1-3, with TRBD1 identical over 8 bases. Unmatched junction bases numbered 6, after V lost 5 bases and J lost 0 bases. From germline, CDR1 is SEHNR and CDR2 FQNEAQ (reference sequence). The CDR3 spans 16 residues. DNA of the CDR3: TGTGCCAGCAGCACAGGGGGGACTTTCTCTGGAAACACCATATATTTT. It codes for CASSTGGTFSGNTIYF. The variable domain in full, completed from reference TRBV7-9 and TRBJ1-3, reads DTGVSQNPRHKITKRGQNVTFRCDPISEHNRLYWYRQTLGQGPEFLTYFQNEAQLEKSRLLSDRFSAERPKGSFSTLEIQRTEQGDSAMYLCASSTGGTFSGNTIYFGEGSWLTVV.

This clonotype has a count of ten or more. V and J are TRBV7-3 and TRBJ2-7; D unresolved. This CDR3 is built from 14 residues. The V and J ends lost 5 bases and 2 bases respectively, with 13 bases between them. CDR1 and CDR2 (germline): SGHTA, FQGTGA. CDR3 sequence reads: CASSPGPTAYEQYF. The CDR3 DNA reads as TGTGCCAGCAGCCCCGGGCCCACAGCCTACGAGCAGTACTTC.

The rearrangement links TRBV7-9 to TRBJ1-6; maybe TRBD1 (5 bases). Germline V gene sequence: CDR1 SEHNR, CDR2 FQNEAQ (reference sequence). This CDR3 is built from 13 residues. The V end was cut by 0 bases, the J end by 9 bases, with 6 bases between. DNA for the CDR3: TGTGCCAGCAGCTTAGCGGGGGTTTCACCCCTCCACTTT. It yields the protein CASSLAGVSPLHF.

The gene calls are TRBV20-1 and TRBJ1-1; 8 nucleotides line up with TRBD1. The germline V gene encodes CDR1 DFQATT and CDR2 SNEGSKA (reference sequence). Losses at the gene ends were 0 bases for V and 8 bases for J; bases not matched to a gene: 11. CDR3 length: 15 residues. CDR3 sequence (DNA): TGCAGTGCTAGAGACCCCTCCGGGACAGGAATCGAAGCTTTCTTT. This encodes CSARDPSGTGIEAFF.

In this sample, this clonotype turned up many times. The V call is TRBV6-1, the J call TRBJ1-5; 7 nucleotides match TRBD1. The CDR3 sequence is 15 residues long. Trimming at V came to 5 bases and at J to 3 bases, leaving 7 bases not matched to a gene. Germline V gene data show CDR1 as MNHNS and CDR2 as SASEGT. The CDR3 loop reads CASSQQGSSNQPQHF. Here the CDR3 DNA reads TGTGCCAGCAGTCAACAGGGGTCATCCAATCAGCCCCAGCATTTT.

This clonotype was observed at least ten times. The chain has TRBV5-1 and TRBJ1-3; D gene unclear. From germline, CDR1 is SGHRS and CDR2 YFSETQ. V was clipped by 2 bases and J by 4 bases, with 10 bases between them. There are 14 residues in the CDR3. As DNA, the CDR3 is TGCGCCAGCAGCTTAGATTCCGTCGGAAACACCATATATTTT. It codes for CASSLDSVGNTIYF.

This clonotype was detected many times. The chain is built from TRBV24-1 and TRBJ1-1; no clear D gene. V shed 3 bases and J shed 1 base, with 2 bases lying between them. CDR1 and CDR2 (germline): KGHDR, SFDVKD. The CDR3 sequence is 12 residues long. The CDR3 protein is CATSDRNTEAFF. The CDR3 DNA reads as TGTGCCACCAGTGATCGGAACACTGAAGCTTTCTTT.

This clonotype showed up many times. The chain links TRBV5-1 to TRBJ2-3; 8 nucleotides align to TRBD2. The germline V gene encodes CDR1 SGHRS and CDR2 YFSETQ. This CDR3 region has 15 residues. V trimming: 4 bases; J trimming: 4 bases; junction bases outside the gene matches: 8. The CDR3 DNA is TGCGCCAGCAGCCTCGGACTAGCTGTATCAGATACGCAGTATTTT. Translation gives CASSLGLAVSDTQYF.

This clonotype appeared a few times. This may stem from a read error, because a much larger clone lies one nucleotide away. The CDR3 nucleotides are TGTGCCAGCAGCTTATTCGGTTTTGAAGCTTCCTTT. Translating gives CASSLFGFEASF. This chain connects TRBV13 to TRBJ1-1; D not certain. The CDR3 runs 12 residues. Germline V gives CDR1 PRHDT, CDR2 FYEKMQ (reference sequence). Supplemented by reference TRBV13 and TRBJ1-1, the full variable domain reads AAGVIQSPRHLIKEKRETATLKCYPIPRHDTVYWYQQGPGQDPQFLISFYEKMQSDKGSIPDRFSAQQFSDYHSELNMSSLELGDSALYFCASSLFGFEASFGQGTRLTVV.

The V gene is TRBV7-9, the J gene TRBJ2-7; 10 bases are a match to TRBD1. CDR1 and CDR2 from the germline V gene are SEHNR and FQNEAQ (reference sequence). This CDR3 is 14 amino acids long. J gave up 3 bases and V 5 bases, and 4 bases lay outside the gene matches. CDR3 sequence: CASSNGQGVYEQYF. CDR3 DNA sequence: TGTGCCAGCAGCAATGGACAGGGGGTCTACGAGCAGTACTTC. Filled out from reference TRBV7-9 and TRBJ2-7, the complete variable domain reads DTGVSQNPRHKITKRGQNVTFRCDPISEHNRLYWYRQTLGQGPEFLTYFQNEAQLEKSRLLSDRFSAERPKGSFSTLEIQRTEQGDSAMYLCASSNGQGVYEQYFGPGTRLTVT.

This clonotype showed up many times. The chain is built from TRBV7-2 and TRBJ2-7, with D possibly being TRBD2 (6 bases). V was shortened by 2 bases and J by 2 bases, with 19 bases between the two germline ends. The CDR3 is 17 residues long. Per the germline V gene, CDR1 is SGHTA and CDR2 is FQGNSA. The CDR3 reads CASSLRRGLLLTYEQYF. As DNA, the CDR3 is TGTGCCAGCAGCTTACGGCGGGGACTTCTTCTGACCTACGAGCAGTACTTC.

This chain uses TRBV6-2 or TRBV6-3 with TRBJ2-3; 9 nucleotides match TRBD1. From germline, CDR1 is MNHEY and CDR2 SVGEGT. This CDR3 comprises 14 residues. With 5 bases clipped from V and 4 bases from J, the junction kept 4 bases outside the gene matches. CDR3 in amino acids: CASSGTGLSDTQYF. The CDR3 nucleotides are TGTGCCAGCAGTGGGACAGGGCTGTCAGATACGCAGTATTTT.

This chain joins TRBV7-9 and TRBJ1-1; TRBD1 matches 7 bases. V lost 0 bases, J lost 3 bases, and 4 bases stayed unmatched. Germline CDR1 and CDR2: SEHNR and FQNEAQ (reference sequence). This CDR3 is 15 amino acids long. Written as DNA, the CDR3 is TGTGCCAGCAGCTTAGCGAAGGGGGCGTACACTGAAGCTTTCTTT. It codes for CASSLAKGAYTEAFF.

For the CDR3, the DNA is TGTGCCAGCAGCTTATACGGGCCCTATAATTCACCCCTCCACTTT. This encodes CASSLYGPYNSPLHF. The chain combines TRBV7-3 with TRBJ1-6; D remains ambiguous. CDR1 is SGHTA and CDR2 is FQGTGA in the germline V gene. The CDR3 is made up of 15 amino acids. Between the trimmed V and J ends, which lost 2 bases and 2 bases, there was a span of 7 bases. Based on the CDR3 plus reference TRBV7-3 and TRBJ1-6, the full variable domain is GAGVSQTPSNKVTEKGKYVELRCDPISGHTALYWYRQSLGQGPEFLIYFQGTGAADDSGLPNDRFFAVRPEGSVSTLKIQRTERGDSAVYLCASSLYGPYNSPLHFGNGTRLTVT.

This chain uses TRBV6-1 with TRBJ2-7, with 12 bases aligning to TRBD1. This CDR3 is 15 amino acids long. Germline CDR1 MNHNS, CDR2 SASEGT. The J segment lost 4 bases and the V segment lost 6 bases, leaving 7 bases of the junction unmatched. CDR3 residues: CASRDPGQGAYEQYF. CDR3 nucleotides: TGTGCCAGCAGGGACCCGGGACAGGGGGCTTACGAGCAGTACTTC.

This clonotype showed up many times. The CDR3 DNA follows: TGTGCCAGCAGTGAATTCAGGGACCACACTGAAGCTTTCTTT. Residues: CASSEFRDHTEAFF. The V call is TRBV25-1, the J call TRBJ1-1; tentative D call: TRBD1 (5 bases). This CDR3 is 14 amino acids long. Germline loops: CDR1 MGHDK, CDR2 SYGVNS. V lost 1 base and J lost 3, with 9 bases in between.

This chain links TRBV29-1 with TRBJ2-5, with 8 bases matching TRBD2. The germline CDR1 and CDR2 sequences are SQVTM and ANQGSEA. The CDR3 length is 13 residues. The V and J ends lost 5 bases and 4 bases, in that order; junction bases with no gene match: 6. CDR3 DNA: TGCAGCGTTCCAGGGGCGGGGGGAGAGACCCAGTACTTC. It is translated as CSVPGAGGETQYF.

The chain employs TRBV7-9 and TRBJ2-7, with 9 bases matching TRBD1. V lost 4 bases to trimming and J lost 6 bases; unmatched junction nucleotides: 7. Germline values: CDR1 SEHNR, CDR2 FQNEAQ (reference sequence). The CDR3 runs 14 residues. CDR3 DNA sequence: TGTGCCAGCAGCTCTGGGACAGGGACTATCGAGCAGTACTTC. It is translated as CASSSGTGTIEQYF.

This clonotype was observed at least ten times. The V and J genes are TRBV5-5 and TRBJ2-7; D might be TRBD1 (5 bases). Per germline, CDR1 SGHKS and CDR2 YYEKEE (reference sequence). The CDR3 sequence is 14 residues long. Trimming cost V 2 bases and J 1 base, with 10 bases left between them. The CDR3 DNA reads as TGTGCCAGCAGCTTCGCGAAGGGGTCCTACGAGCAGTACTTC. Its translation is CASSFAKGSYEQYF.

The V call is TRBV5-1, the J call TRBJ2-7, with 10 bases lining up with TRBD2. Germline V gene data show CDR1 as SGHRS and CDR2 as YFSETQ. The length of the CDR3 is 15 residues. The ends lost 3 bases at V and 3 bases at J; junction bases unmatched: 6. The CDR3 DNA reads as TGCGCCAGCAGCTCCACTAGCGGGGTCAACTACGAGCAGTACTTC. Translated, it gives CASSSTSGVNYEQYF.

This clonotype was counted only a few times. The J gene is TRBJ1-2, the V gene TRBV28; no firm D call. Trimming left V 2 bases short and J 7 bases short, with 8 bases between. There are 12 residues in the CDR3. Per the germline V gene, CDR1 is MDHEN and CDR2 is SYDVKM. The DNA of the CDR3 is TGTGCCAGCAGTTTAATTAGGGCTGGCTACACCTTC. Residues: CASSLIRAGYTF.

The gene calls are TRBV6-4 and TRBJ2-2, with D possibly matching TRBD1 (6 bases). V shed 3 bases and J shed 3 bases, with 8 bases lying between them. This CDR3 contains 14 residues. From germline, CDR1 is MRHNA and CDR2 SNTAGT. The CDR3 is CASSEQGDTGELFF. DNA for the CDR3: TGTGCCAGCAGTGAACAGGGCGACACCGGGGAGCTGTTTTTT.

The rearrangement uses TRBV24-1 and TRBJ2-2; D is unresolved. Looked up from germline, CDR1 is KGHDR and CDR2 is SFDVKD. The CDR3 has 15 amino acids. V was shortened by 5 bases and J by 0 bases, with 9 bases between the two germline ends. CDR3 nucleotides: TGTGCCACCAGTGGTTGGCGGTCGAACACCGGGGAGCTGTTTTTT. It specifies CATSGWRSNTGELFF.

This clonotype occurred many times. This sequence joins TRBV20-1 and TRBJ2-7, with D hard to call. V lost 2 bases to trimming and J lost 3 bases, with 11 bases between them. The germline V gene has CDR1 DFQATT and CDR2 SNEGSKA (reference sequence). The CDR3 is 13 amino acids. The CDR3 loop reads CSARPPDHYEQYF. CDR3 DNA sequence: TGCAGTGCTAGACCTCCGGACCACTACGAGCAGTACTTC.

This chain links TRBV5-1 with TRBJ2-6, with TRBD2 matching 9 bases. The CDR3 covers 17 residues. The ends lost 4 bases at V and 0 bases at J; junction bases unmatched: 5. Germline V gives CDR1 SGHRS, CDR2 YFSETQ. The CDR3 loop reads CASSPAGGSSGANVLTF. DNA of the CDR3: TGCGCCAGCAGCCCGGCGGGGGGGAGCTCTGGGGCCAACGTCCTGACTTTC.

The CDR3 region has the DNA TGTGCCAGCAGCCGGCCCGGGACAGGGAGGTCACCCCTCCACTTT. This codes for CASSRPGTGRSPLHF. This rearrangement joins TRBV13 to TRBJ1-6, with 9 nucleotides matching TRBD1. J gave up 10 bases and V 5 bases, and 9 bases lay outside the gene matches. There are 15 residues in the CDR3. The germline CDR1 and CDR2 sequences are PRHDT and FYEKMQ (reference sequence).

This clonotype occurred a few times. V gene TRBV2 combines with J gene TRBJ2-1; no clear D gene. Between the trimmed V and J ends, which lost 7 bases and 5 bases, there was a span of 12 bases. CDR1 and CDR2 from the germline V gene are SNHLY and FYNNEI. This CDR3 contains 13 residues. The CDR3 DNA reads TGTGCCAGCAATTTACTCGAAAACAATGAGCAGTTCTTC. This gives the protein CASNLLENNEQFF.

CDR3 nucleotide sequence: TGTGCCAGCAGTTCGGGGACCCGGGAGCTGTTTTTT. Translation: CASSSGTRELFF. The chain joins TRBV2 to TRBJ2-2, with D perhaps given as TRBD1 or TRBD2 (5 bases each). The CDR3 is 12 residues long. In germline, CDR1 is SNHLY, CDR2 FYNNEI. V was cut by 5 bases and J by 9 bases, with 10 bases left in between.